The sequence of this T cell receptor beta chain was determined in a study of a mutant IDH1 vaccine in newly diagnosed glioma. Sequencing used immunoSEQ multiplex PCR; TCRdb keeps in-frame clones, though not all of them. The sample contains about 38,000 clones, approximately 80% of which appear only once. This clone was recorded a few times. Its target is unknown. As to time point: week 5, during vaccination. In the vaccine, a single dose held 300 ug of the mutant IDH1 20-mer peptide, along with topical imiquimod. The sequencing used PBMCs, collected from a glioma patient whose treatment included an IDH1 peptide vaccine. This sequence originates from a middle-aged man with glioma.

The CDR3 DNA reads TGTGCCAGCAGTGAAGCGCGGGATACGCAGTATTTT. Translated, it gives CASSEARDTQYF. The chain employs TRBV2 and TRBJ2-3; D not resolved. V was cut by 0 bases and J by 6 bases, with 4 bases left in between. Germline CDR1 SNHLY, CDR2 FYNNEI. CDR3 length: 12 amino acids.